This T cell receptor (beta chain) stems from a study of shared clonotypes between healthy human individuals. This CDR3 has 15 amino acids. Germline lookup yields CDR1 LNHDA and CDR2 SQIVND (reference sequence). The V gene lost 5 bases and the J gene lost 0 bases, with 11 bases spanning the gap. Only Caucasian adults living in Nashville, Tennessee made up the donor group. Genomic DNA belonging to each subset was distributed in equal measure over several immunoSEQ plates. The method was immunoSEQ multiplex PCR; TCRdb's version includes in-frame clones alone and lacks a portion of them. Altogether about 1,500,000 clones are present, roughly 96% being singletons, with the ten largest covering roughly 1.2%. Study results and limitations: Lower generation probabilities were found for non-shared clonotypes than for those shared by all four donors. Naive subsets tended to show greater estimated richness than memory subsets.

On this clone itself: Its antigen is currently unknown.

What was sequenced was naive CD4+ T cells sorted from blood. The subset is: CD45RA+ positively selected. The clonotype comes from a man aged 25 to 45 in good health. The chain couples TRBV19 to TRBJ1-5; weak D call: TRBD1 (5 bases). In nucleotides, the CDR3 is TGTGCCAGTAGTCTCGACAGATTTAGCAATCAGCCCCAGCATTTT. Amino acids: CASSLDRFSNQPQHF.